The entry below describes one T cell receptor beta chain. Its antigen remains unidentified. The authors ran a second PCR of 7 to 11 cycles using a sample-barcoded 5' primer and a J-beta primer mix. With 12 random nucleotides, a template-switch adaptor tagged each individual cDNA molecule. Every individual sample yielded 2.5 million or more paired-end reads (each containing CDR3). TCRdb passed the 5' RACE reads through MiXCR, listing each CDR3 protein once. The sample records around 1,000,000 distinct CDR3 sequences, about 25% being singletons. The data belong to a study of blood T cells in healthy people across ages. The CDR3 has 16 residues. Germline V lookup: CDR1 MNHNS, CDR2 SASEGT. J lost 5 bases, V lost 6 bases, and 6 bases had no gene match. Notes on the study in general: It was held that diversity estimates obtained from one million T cells represented underestimates.

The same specimen was also included in a second study, on T cells of mothers and their children.

The TCR sequence derives from a girl under 10 years old in good health. Sequenced sample: blood. This rearrangement joins TRBV6-1 to TRBJ2-5, with 16 bases that match TRBD2. The CDR3, as DNA: TGTGCCAGCAGGGGACTAGCGGGAGGGCCGGTGGAGACCCAGTACTTC. It translates to CASRGLAGGPVETQYF.